This entry lists 3 T cell receptor beta chains sequenced from one sample in a study of spatial heterogeneity in lung cancer. Indicated time point: sample taken at primary tumor resection. Each CDR3 protein is one row after TCRdb ran MiXCR on the 5' RACE reads. Here the sample spans tens of thousands of distinct CDR3 sequences, about an eighth being singletons. The sample here was PBMCs, taken at surgery. Receptors originate from a male donor with early-stage non-small cell lung cancer.

This clonotype was detected ten times or more. V gene TRBV5-1 combines with J gene TRBJ1-1, with D possibly matching TRBD1 (5 bases). This CDR3 comprises 14 residues. Per the germline V gene, CDR1 is SGHRS and CDR2 is YFSETQ. V was pared by 9 bases and J by 4 bases, with 19 bases between. CDR3 in DNA: TGCGCCACTGCGGACACGGGGGGGACCACTGAAGCTTTCTTT. This translates into CATADTGGTTEAFF.

This clonotype showed up just a few times. The gene calls are TRBV4-3 and TRBJ2-7; no reliable D call. Trimming removed 2 bases from V and 7 bases from J, with 9 bases in between. Germline-derived CDR1 and CDR2 are LGHNA and YSLEER. The CDR3 covers 12 residues. The CDR3 region is CASSQSHGEQYF. Here the CDR3 DNA reads TGCGCCAGCAGCCAATCCCACGGGGAGCAGTACTTC.

The rearrangement uses TRBV5-1 and TRBJ2-1; 7 bases align to TRBD2. CDR3 length: 15 amino acids. CDR1 is SGHRS and CDR2 is YFSETQ in the germline V gene. V gave up 0 bases and J gave up 7 bases; unmatched junction bases: 7. The CDR3 is CASSLEGGPGNEQFF. The CDR3 DNA sequence: TGCGCCAGCAGCTTGGAGGGAGGGCCGGGTAATGAGCAGTTCTTC.